The 2 T cell receptor beta chains below come from one sample, sequenced in a study of Ad26.COV2.S vaccination and SARS-CoV-2 variants (dated by TCRdb to the early 2020s). Library preparation employed the immunoSEQ multiplex PCR assay. TCRdb took over this immuneACCESS table, retaining in-frame rearrangements with V and J assigned. Such tables are incomplete; in checked studies, under half of the missing clones stem from an unresolved V gene, and the remainder is unexplained. The sample table lists about 440,000 clones, around 90% of them with a count of one. The top ten constitute approximately 4.3% of the sample. What the treatment or condition label conveys for this sample: over 15 received Ad26.COV2.S at low or high dose, single or two shots; several received placebo; per-sample allocation not given. Repertoires of vaccine and placebo recipients were sequenced from samples taken on day 63 after the first injection.

The sample consisted of peripheral blood, taken in a trial of Ad26.COV2.S vaccine versus placebo. Receptors were obtained from a person aged 18-65 years who received the Ad26.COV2.S COVID-19 vaccine or a placebo.

The gene calls are TRBV5-1 and TRBJ1-2; TRBD1 matches 9 bases. The trim removed 4 bases at V and 5 bases at J, leaving 6 bases unmatched. The CDR3 length is 14 residues. The germline gives CDR1 SGHRS, CDR2 YFSETQ. The CDR3 here is CASSLGQGRYGYTF. In DNA form, the CDR3 reads TGCGCCAGCAGCCTCGGACAGGGGCGGTATGGCTACACCTTC.

This chain links TRBV15 with TRBJ1-5; maybe TRBD1 (6 bases). V was trimmed by 8 bases and J by 0 bases, leaving 17 bases between them. This CDR3 has 16 amino acids. Germline lookup yields CDR1 LNHNV and CDR2 YYDKDF (reference sequence). The CDR3 DNA follows: TGTGCCACCGGACCCGGGACAAACCCTAGCAATCAGCCCCAGCATTTT. Its protein product is CATGPGTNPSNQPQHF.